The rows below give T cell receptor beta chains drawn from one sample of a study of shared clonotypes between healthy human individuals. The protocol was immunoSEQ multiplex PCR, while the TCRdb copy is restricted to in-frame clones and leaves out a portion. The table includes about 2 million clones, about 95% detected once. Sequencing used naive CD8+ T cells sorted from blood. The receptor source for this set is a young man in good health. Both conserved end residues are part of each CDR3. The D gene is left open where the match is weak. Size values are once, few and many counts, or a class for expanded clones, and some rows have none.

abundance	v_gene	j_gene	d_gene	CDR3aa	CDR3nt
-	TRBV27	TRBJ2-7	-	CASSPTWGAGEQYF	TGTGCCAGCAGTCCGACTTGGGGTGCGGGCGAGCAGTACTTC
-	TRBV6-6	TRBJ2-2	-	CASSYAAGETGELFF	TGTGCCAGCAGTTACGCTGCAGGGGAGACCGGGGAGCTGTTTTTT
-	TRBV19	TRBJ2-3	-	CASSTMGTDTQYF	TGTGCCAGTAGTACGATGGGCACAGATACGCAGTATTTT
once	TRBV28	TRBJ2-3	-	CASTWGTSTDTQYF	TGTGCCAGCACCTGGGGGACTAGCACAGATACGCAGTATTTT
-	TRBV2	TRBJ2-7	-	CASSWSKDGTYEQYF	TGTGCCAGCAGCTGGAGCAAGGACGGGACTTACGAGCAGTACTTC
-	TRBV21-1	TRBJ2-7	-	CASSNRRREQYF	TGTGCCAGCAGCAATAGGAGACGCGAGCAGTACTTC
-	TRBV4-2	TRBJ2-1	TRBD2	CASSQDPGLAGDNEQFF	TGTGCCAGCAGCCAAGACCCGGGACTAGCGGGAGACAATGAGCAGTTCTTC
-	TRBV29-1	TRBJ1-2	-	CSVEGHNNYGYTF	TGCAGCGTTGAAGGACATAATAACTATGGCTACACCTTC
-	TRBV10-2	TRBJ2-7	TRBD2	CASSDLLAGYWEQYF	TGCGCCAGCAGTGATCTCTTAGCGGGCTACTGGGAGCAGTACTTC
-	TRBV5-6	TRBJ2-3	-	CASTPGAPILTDTQYF	TGTGCCAGCACCCCGGGGGCTCCCATTTTGACAGATACGCAGTATTTT
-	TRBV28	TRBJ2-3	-	CASSLRGTDTQYF	TGTGCCAGCAGTCTTAGGGGTACAGATACGCAGTATTTT
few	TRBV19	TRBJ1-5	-	CASRGGNQPQHF	TGTGCCAGTAGAGGGGGCAATCAGCCCCAGCATTTT
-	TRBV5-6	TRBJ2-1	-	CASRSNGHNEQFF	TGTGCCAGCAGATCGAATGGACACAATGAGCAGTTCTTC
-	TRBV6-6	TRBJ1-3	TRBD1	CASSLDRPGNTIYF	TGTGCCAGCAGTTTGGACAGGCCCGGAAACACCATATATTTT
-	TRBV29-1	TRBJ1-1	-	CSVAGSEAFF	TGCAGCGTTGCAGGGTCTGAAGCTTTCTTT
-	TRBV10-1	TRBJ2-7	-	CASSESPTTAHEQYF	TGCGCCAGCAGTGAGAGTCCGACCACCGCCCACGAGCAGTACTTC
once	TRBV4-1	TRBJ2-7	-	CASSQVIRGSYEQYF	TGCGCCAGCAGCCAAGTAATTAGGGGCTCCTACGAGCAGTACTTC
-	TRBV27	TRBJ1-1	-	CASSFLGGDTEAFF	TGTGCCAGCAGTTTCCTGGGAGGGGACACTGAAGCTTTCTTT
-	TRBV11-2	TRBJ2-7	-	CASRPTHYEQYF	TGTGCCAGCAGACCGACCCACTACGAGCAGTACTTC
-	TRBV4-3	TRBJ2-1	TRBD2	CASSHRLAGDNEQFF	TGCGCCAGCAGCCACCGACTAGCGGGAGACAATGAGCAGTTCTTC
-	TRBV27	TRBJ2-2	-	CASSFIVAGTGELFF	TGTGCCAGCAGTTTCATTGTGGCGGGCACCGGGGAGCTGTTTTTT
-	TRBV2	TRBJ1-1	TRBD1	CASSALRRQGPAEAFF	TGTGCCAGCAGTGCTCTCCGACGACAGGGGCCGGCTGAAGCTTTCTTT
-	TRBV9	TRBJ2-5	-	CASSVGGGETQYF	TGTGCCAGCAGCGTAGGTGGAGGGGAGACCCAGTACTTC
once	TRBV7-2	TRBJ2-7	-	CASSLEVGRSSYEQYF	TGTGCCAGCAGCTTAGAAGTCGGTAGAAGCTCCTACGAGCAGTACTTC
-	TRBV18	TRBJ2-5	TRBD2	CASSHERPAGDLETQYF	TGTGCCAGCTCACACGAACGGCCAGCGGGAGATTTAGAGACCCAGTACTTC
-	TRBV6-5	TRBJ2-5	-	CASSYLGAEETQYF	TGTGCCAGCAGTTACCTAGGAGCTGAAGAGACCCAGTACTTC
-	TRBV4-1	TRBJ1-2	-	CASSQREGFLAGYTF	TGCGCCAGCAGCCAGAGAGAGGGGTTCCTAGCGGGCTACACCTTC
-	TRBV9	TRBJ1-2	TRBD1	CASSARTGAGYGYTF	TGTGCCAGCAGCGCCCGGACAGGGGCCGGTTATGGCTACACCTTC
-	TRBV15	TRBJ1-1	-	CATSIQRTGYTEAFF	TGTGCCACCAGCATACAACGTACAGGGTACACTGAAGCTTTCTTT
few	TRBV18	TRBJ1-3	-	CASSPPVTEPENTIYF	TGTGCCAGCTCACCACCTGTCACGGAACCGGAAAACACCATATATTTT
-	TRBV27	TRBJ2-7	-	CASSSLAGGHEQYF	TGTGCCAGCAGTTCCCTGGCCGGGGGACACGAGCAGTACTTC
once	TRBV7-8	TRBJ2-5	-	CASSLETNQYF	TGTGCCAGCAGCTTAGAAACAAACCAGTACTTC
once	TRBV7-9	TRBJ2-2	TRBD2	CALDRLLAGDKYGELFF	TGTGCCCTAGACCGGTTACTAGCGGGAGATAAGTACGGGGAGCTGTTTTTT
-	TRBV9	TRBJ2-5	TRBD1	CASSVGGTGGKETQYF	TGTGCCAGCAGCGTCGGGGGGACAGGGGGCAAAGAGACCCAGTACTTC
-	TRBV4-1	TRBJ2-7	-	CASSRPGAVYEQYF	TGCGCCAGCAGCCGCCCCGGGGCAGTCTACGAGCAGTACTTC
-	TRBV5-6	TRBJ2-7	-	CASSVGVDYEQYF	TGTGCCAGCAGCGTCGGGGTTGACTACGAGCAGTACTTC
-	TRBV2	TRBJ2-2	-	CASSDGSGRGTGELFF	TGTGCCAGCAGTGATGGGTCAGGGCGGGGCACCGGGGAGCTGTTTTTT
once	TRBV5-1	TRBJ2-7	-	CASSLESSYEQYF	TGCGCCAGCAGTCTCGAGAGCTCCTACGAGCAGTACTTC
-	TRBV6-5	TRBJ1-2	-	CASSQESVNGYTF	TGTGCCAGCAGTCAAGAAAGTGTCAACGGCTACACCTTC
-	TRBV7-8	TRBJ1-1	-	CASSSQGGDTEAFF	TGTGCCAGCAGCTCCCAGGGTGGGGACACTGAAGCTTTCTTT
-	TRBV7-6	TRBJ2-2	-	CASSLRQAYANTGELFF	TGTGCCAGCAGCTTAAGACAAGCCTACGCGAACACCGGGGAGCTGTTTTTT
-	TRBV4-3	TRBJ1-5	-	CASSQDRSNQPQHF	TGCGCCAGCAGCCAAGACAGAAGCAATCAGCCCCAGCATTTT
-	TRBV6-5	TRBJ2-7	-	CASSPEGGGSYEQYF	TGTGCCAGCAGCCCCGAGGGAGGAGGGTCCTACGAGCAGTACTTC
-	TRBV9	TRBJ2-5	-	CASSARGRALETQYF	TGTGCCAGCAGCGCCCGGGGCCGGGCGCTGGAGACCCAGTACTTC
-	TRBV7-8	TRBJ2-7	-	CASSLFDGASYEQYF	TGTGCCAGCAGCTTATTTGACGGGGCCTCCTACGAGCAGTACTTC
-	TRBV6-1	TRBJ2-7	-	CASSSRDTRYEQYF	TGTGCCAGCTCAAGCCGGGACACAAGATACGAGCAGTACTTC
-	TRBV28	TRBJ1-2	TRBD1	CASSSNSGLKTGAGGYTF	TGTGCCAGCAGTTCCAACTCAGGACTCAAAACAGGGGCGGGTGGCTACACCTTC
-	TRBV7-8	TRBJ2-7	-	CASSEGLLYEQYF	TGTGCCAGCAGCGAGGGACTGCTCTACGAGCAGTACTTC
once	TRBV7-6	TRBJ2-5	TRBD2	CASSLGLAVNKETQYF	TGTGCCAGCAGCTTAGGGCTAGCGGTGAACAAAGAGACCCAGTACTTC
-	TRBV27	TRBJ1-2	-	CASSRDRVSLGYTF	TGTGCCAGCAGCCGGGACCGAGTTTCGTTGGGCTACACCTTC
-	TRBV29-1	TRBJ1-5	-	CSVVADSNQPQHF	TGCAGCGTTGTGGCAGATAGCAATCAGCCCCAGCATTTT